The 28 T cell receptor beta chains in this list originate from one sample, sequenced in a study of post-analysis software for immune sequencing data. Findings and caveats of the study: TRBV5-6, TRBV5-1 and TRBV20-1 were among several TRBV segments more frequent in patients than controls.

Unique molecular identifiers featured in each of the TCR beta cDNA libraries. TCRdb recomputed calls from the PCR reads with MiXCR, one row per CDR3 protein. The repertoire holds hundreds of thousands of distinct CDR3 sequences, about 40% seen once, with more than 1.5% in the top ten. No antigen has been identified for these receptors. Sequencing input: blood. Source of these receptors: a girl between 10 and 17 years old with multiple sclerosis.

The chain has TRBV7-8 and TRBJ1-2, with a tentative D call TRBD1 (6 bases). V was cut by 3 bases and J by 4 bases, with 15 bases left in between. Germline loops: CDR1 SGHVS, CDR2 FQNEAQ. The CDR3 sequence is 15 residues long. CDR3 amino acids: CASSLTLTGLYGYTF. The CDR3 DNA reads TGTGCCAGCAGCTTGACCTTGACAGGCCTCTATGGCTACACCTTC.

A few counts support this clonotype. The gene calls are TRBV20-1 and TRBJ1-5, with D maybe TRBD1 (6 bases). The CDR3 totals 14 residues. Trimming took off 3 bases at V and 5 bases at J, with 14 bases between the two ends. Looked up from germline, CDR1 is DFQATT and CDR2 is SNEGSKA (reference sequence). In nucleotides, the CDR3 is TGCAGTGCTAGCCGGCGGACAGATTATCAGCCCCAGCATTTT. Translated: CSASRRTDYQPQHF.

The genes are TRBV9 and TRBJ2-1; 7 bases fit TRBD2. The V gene's germline CDR1 is SGDLS and CDR2 YYNGEE. V shed 4 bases and J 9 bases; nucleotides not matched to a gene: 10. The CDR3 totals 14 residues. DNA of the CDR3: TGTGCCAGCAGCCACCGGACTAGTTCAGCTGAGCAGTTCTTC. Encoded protein: CASSHRTSSAEQFF.

The chain joins TRBV29-1 to TRBJ2-1, with D tentatively TRBD2 (5 bases). Trimming took off 3 bases at V and 2 bases at J, with 11 bases between the two ends. The CDR3 contains 14 residues. CDR1 and CDR2 from the germline V gene are SQVTM and ANQGSEA. The CDR3 here is CSVERAATYNEQFF. The CDR3 region has the DNA TGCAGCGTTGAGCGGGCAGCCACCTACAATGAGCAGTTCTTC.

This clonotype was seen only a few times. This chain connects TRBV4-1 to TRBJ2-7; TRBD2 might be the D (5 bases). The CDR3 length is 15 residues. The V gene's germline CDR1 is MGHRA and CDR2 YSYEKL. The germline V and J ends were trimmed by 4 bases and 7 bases, with 20 bases remaining between them. CDR3 nucleotides: TGCGCCAGCAGCCGGGAGTCTGGTGATTACTCAGAGCAGTACTTC. This sequence encodes CASSRESGDYSEQYF.

The rearrangement links TRBV6-1 to TRBJ2-4; TRBD1 matches 9 bases. The closer fit of TRBJ2-7 to the DNA end suggests the J call may be wrong. The CDR3 is 18 amino acids. Per germline, CDR1 MNHNS and CDR2 SASEGT. CDR3 region: CASSHSGTGISGVYEQYF. In nucleotides, the CDR3 is TGTGCCAGCAGTCATTCCGGGACAGGGATCTCCGGGGTCTACGAGCAGTACTTC.

This clonotype turned up a few times. The chain is built from TRBV7-9 and TRBJ2-1; D call uncertain. V lost 5 bases to trimming and J lost 7 bases, with 18 bases between them. The CDR3 has 15 residues. The germline V gene encodes CDR1 SEHNR and CDR2 FQNEAQ (reference sequence). CDR3 amino acids: CASSLREAHGNEQFF. The CDR3 nucleotides are TGTGCCAGCAGCCTGAGAGAGGCCCATGGGAATGAGCAGTTCTTC.

V gene TRBV6-2 or TRBV6-3 combines with J gene TRBJ1-2; D is perhaps TRBD1 (5 bases). Per germline, CDR1 MNHEY and CDR2 SVGEGT. The CDR3 consists of 11 residues. Trimming stripped 7 bases from V and 8 bases from J, with 11 bases between. CDR3 in amino acids: CASMTDGGYTF. The DNA of the CDR3 is TGTGCCAGCATGACAGACGGCGGCTACACCTTC.

This clonotype was seen a handful of times. This chain joins TRBV12-3 or TRBV12-4 and TRBJ2-7; no firm D call. V was cut by 5 bases and J by 3 bases, with 11 bases left in between. The CDR3 runs to 13 residues. The CDR3 region is CASSPDQHYEQYF. The CDR3, as DNA: TGTGCCAGCAGTCCCGACCAACACTACGAGCAGTACTTC.

This chain uses TRBV7-2 with TRBJ1-2; D may be TRBD1 (6 bases). The CDR3 runs 13 residues. Germline V CDR1 and CDR2: SGHTA, FQGNSA. V gave up 4 bases and J gave up 4 bases, with 10 bases separating them. CDR3 sequence (DNA): TGTGCCAGCAGCTCAGCACAGGGCTATGGCTACACCTTC. Translated: CASSSAQGYGYTF.

The chain carries TRBV20-1 and TRBJ2-1, with TRBD2 identical over 7 bases. This CDR3 comprises 14 residues. Germline CDR1 is DFQATT and CDR2 is SNEGSKA (reference sequence). V gave up 1 base and J gave up 2 bases; unmatched junction bases: 2. CDR3 nucleotide sequence: TGCAGTGCTAGAGCTAGCGGCGCCTACAATGAGCAGTTCTTC. Protein sequence: CSARASGAYNEQFF.

The CDR3 DNA reads TGTGCCAGTGTAAGGGAACCCGGGGGGGAGCTGTTTTTT. Encoded protein: CASVREPGGELFF. V is TRBV12-3 or TRBV12-4 and J is TRBJ2-2, with D unclear. V was pared by 9 bases and J by 8 bases, with 16 bases between. The CDR3 is 13 residues long.

The chain couples TRBV20-1 to TRBJ2-5, with 9 bases matching TRBD1. The DNA end favors TRBJ2-7, so the J call may be wrong. CDR1 is DFQATT and CDR2 is SNEGSKA in the germline V gene (reference sequence). This CDR3 has 13 residues. The CDR3 DNA is TGCAGTGCTACCGGGACAGGGATCCACGAGCAGTACTTC. Translation gives CSATGTGIHEQYF.

The genes are TRBV15 and TRBJ2-5; unclear D gene. V lost 0 bases to trimming and J lost 5 bases, with 7 bases between them. The length of the CDR3 is 13 residues. Germline V gene lookup returns CDR1 LNHNV and CDR2 YYDKDF (reference sequence). CDR3 protein: CATSRDRRETQYF. The CDR3 DNA reads TGTGCCACCAGCAGAGATCGACGGGAGACCCAGTACTTC.

This clonotype was seen only a few times. CDR3: CASSTGWDQETQYF. The DNA for the CDR3 is TGTGCCAGTTCGACAGGGTGGGACCAAGAGACCCAGTACTTC. The rearrangement uses TRBV2 and TRBJ2-5; 7 bases align to TRBD1. The germline V gene has CDR1 SNHLY and CDR2 FYNNEI. The trim removed 9 bases at V and 0 bases at J, leaving 7 bases unmatched. This CDR3 spans 14 amino acids.

The rearrangement uses TRBV10-3 and TRBJ1-2, with 7 bases that match TRBD1. CDR3 length equals 14 residues. Germline V gene data show CDR1 as ENHRY and CDR2 as SYGVKD. J lost 2 bases, V lost 6 bases, and 6 bases had no gene match. CDR3 bases: TGTGCCATCAGACCGACAGGGCAAAACTATGGCTACACCTTC. It specifies CAIRPTGQNYGYTF.

The chain links TRBV10-3 to TRBJ2-5, with D hard to call. The last part of the DNA fits TRBJ2-7 better; the J call may be wrong. CDR1 ENHRY and CDR2 SYGVKD come from the germline V gene. CDR3 length: 14 amino acids. In DNA, the CDR3 is TGTGCCATCAGTGAGTCAGGATCGAGCCGCGAGCAGTACTTC. Its protein is CAISESGSSREQYF.

The chain combines TRBV7-9 with TRBJ2-5; TRBD2 agrees at 7 bases. V was clipped by 2 bases and J by 11 bases; unmatched bases: 14. The CDR3 length is 15 residues. CDR1 is SEHNR and CDR2 is FQNEAQ in the germline V gene (reference sequence). The CDR3: CASSLSGVSYNEQYF. The DNA for the CDR3 is TGTGCCAGCAGCTTAAGCGGGGTCTCCTACAATGAGCAGTACTTC. The full variable domain, rest sourced from reference TRBV7-9 and TRBJ2-5, is DTGVSQNPRHKITKRGQNVTFRCDPISEHNRLYWYRQTLGQGPEFLTYFQNEAQLEKSRLLSDRFSAERPKGSFSTLEIQRTEQGDSAMYLCASSLSGVSYNEQYFGPGTRLLVL.

Details on this clonotype: No DNA is shown, since the ends of the CDR3 on it are uncertain; the CDR3 is the one TCRdb lists. The chain carries TRBV12-3 or TRBV12-4 and TRBJ2-3; the D call TRBD2 from the table was never checked on the DNA. The CDR3 has 15 residues if both end residues are counted. The CDR3 here is CASTTWGSGTDTEYF.

The chain employs TRBV5-1 and TRBJ2-1; maybe TRBD1 (6 bases). The V gene lost 1 base and the J gene lost 4 bases, with 12 bases spanning the gap. This CDR3 has 15 residues. Germline V gene data show CDR1 as SGHRS and CDR2 as YFSETQ. The CDR3 loop reads CASSLSGQRYNEQFF. CDR3 bases: TGCGCCAGCAGCTTGTCGGGACAAAGATACAATGAGCAGTTCTTC.

The chain uses TRBV2 and TRBJ2-7; D is possibly TRBD1 or TRBD2 (5 bases each). The CDR3 has 13 residues. Trimming pared 11 bases from V and 7 bases from J, leaving 21 bases between. The germline V gene has CDR1 SNHLY and CDR2 FYNNEI. CDR3 loop: CACRLAGSPEQYF. CDR3 in DNA: TGTGCCTGTCGTCTCGCAGGGAGTCCGGAGCAGTACTTC.

This clonotype occurred a few times. This sequence joins TRBV6-6 and TRBJ2-5; TRBD2 agrees at 8 bases. Trimming cost V 2 bases and J 4 bases; bases outside gene matches: 9. The germline CDR1 and CDR2 sequences are MNHNY and SVGAGI (reference sequence). The CDR3 totals 16 residues. CDR3 residues: CASSYPTGLARETQYF. In DNA form, the CDR3 reads TGTGCCAGCAGTTACCCAACCGGACTAGCAAGAGAGACCCAGTACTTC.

This clonotype was detected a few times. Given a much more abundant clone one base away, this may be a read error. The chain employs TRBV2 and TRBJ2-3; D not certain. Trimming removed 6 bases at V and 1 base at J, with 5 bases between. The CDR3 runs to 12 residues. Germline lookup yields CDR1 SNHLY and CDR2 FYNNEI. The CDR3 coding sequence is TGTGCCAGCAGACCCGGCACAGATACGCAGTATTTT. Encoded protein: CASRPGTDTQYF.

The chain is built from TRBV7-9 and TRBJ2-7; perhaps TRBD2 as D (5 bases). The CDR3 loop spans 12 amino acids. V gave up 7 bases and J gave up 6 bases, with 13 bases separating them. CDR1 is SEHNR and CDR2 is FQNEAQ in the germline V gene (reference sequence). The CDR3 protein is CASTPSLGEQYF. The CDR3, as DNA: TGTGCCAGCACCCCCTCACTAGGCGAGCAGTACTTC.

In this sample, this clonotype turned up once. The chain carries TRBV18 and TRBJ2-5; 7 bases align to TRBD1. CDR1 is KGHSH and CDR2 is LQKENI in the germline V gene. V was clipped by 4 bases and J by 4 bases; unmatched bases: 6. CDR3 length: 14 amino acids. CDR3 coding DNA: TGTGCCAGCTCACTACAGGGGAAGCGAGAGACCCAGTACTTC. Amino acid sequence: CASSLQGKRETQYF.

This clonotype was observed a few times. The CDR3 spells CASSILADDEQFF. The CDR3 nucleotides read TGTGCCAGCAGTATACTAGCCGACGATGAGCAGTTCTTC. The rearrangement joins TRBV7-9 to TRBJ2-1; possible D gene TRBD2, 6 bases. Germline-derived CDR1 and CDR2 are SEHNR and FQNEAQ (reference sequence). CDR3 length: 13 residues. Trimming took off 6 bases at V and 8 bases at J, with 14 bases between the two ends.

The chain recombines TRBV4-2 with TRBJ2-1, with a weak D call TRBD2 (6 bases). Germline-derived CDR1 and CDR2 are LGHNA and YNFKEQ. CDR3 length equals 13 residues. V was pared by 6 bases and J by 6 bases, with 12 bases between. As DNA, the CDR3 is TGTGCCAGCAGGCGTGGCGGGACCAATGAGCAGTTCTTC. This translates into CASRRGGTNEQFF.

This sequence joins TRBV20-1 and TRBJ2-3; 11 positions agree with TRBD2. Trimming removed 3 bases from V and 1 base from J; junction bases left unmatched: 6. This CDR3 region has 16 residues. Per the germline V gene, CDR1 is DFQATT and CDR2 is SNEGSKA (reference sequence). CDR3 amino acids: CSARGLAERGTDTQYF. The CDR3 DNA reads TGCAGTGCTAGGGGACTAGCGGAGAGGGGCACAGATACGCAGTATTTT.